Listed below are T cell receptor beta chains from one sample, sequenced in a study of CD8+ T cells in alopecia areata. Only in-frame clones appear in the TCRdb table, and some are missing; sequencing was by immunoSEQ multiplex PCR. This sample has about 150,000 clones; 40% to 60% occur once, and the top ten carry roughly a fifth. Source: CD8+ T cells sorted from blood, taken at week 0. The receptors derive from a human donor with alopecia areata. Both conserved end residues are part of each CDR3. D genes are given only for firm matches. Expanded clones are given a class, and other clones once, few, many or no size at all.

CASGEGIGYYGYTF | TGTGCCAGCGGTGAGGGAATTGGGTACTATGGCTACACCTTC | TRBV27 | NA | few | TRBJ1-2
CAWMGEGGEIGQFF | TGTGCCTGGATGGGGGAGGGAGGGGAAATAGGACAGTTCTTC | TRBV30 | TRBD2 | NA | TRBJ2-1
CASTPSDPGQGGEQFF | TGTGCCAGCACTCCCTCGGACCCGGGACAGGGAGGCGAGCAGTTCTTC | TRBV27 | TRBD1 | NA | TRBJ2-1
CASSGGRLNEQFF | TGTGCCAGCAGCGGGGGCCGCCTGAATGAGCAGTTCTTC | TRBV9 | NA | NA | TRBJ2-1
CAWSVNPSTEAFF | TGTGCCTGGAGTGTAAATCCGAGCACTGAAGCTTTCTTT | TRBV30 | NA | NA | TRBJ1-1
CASSIRRNTGELFF | TGTGCCAGTAGTATTAGACGGAACACCGGGGAGCTGTTTTTT | TRBV19 | NA | few | TRBJ2-2
CAWSPDYEAFF | TGTGCCTGGAGTCCGGACTATGAAGCTTTCTTT | TRBV30 | NA | many | TRBJ1-1
CASSQDGDREQYF | TGCGCCAGCAGCCAAGATGGAGACAGAGAGCAGTACTTC | TRBV4-3 | NA | NA | TRBJ2-7
CAWTKDAPNTGELFF | TGTGCCTGGACCAAGGACGCCCCGAACACCGGGGAGCTGTTTTTT | TRBV30 | NA | NA | TRBJ2-2
CSVVAGHEQYF | TGCAGCGTTGTTGCCGGGCACGAGCAGTACTTC | TRBV29-1 | NA | NA | TRBJ2-7
CASSLDVVSPLHF | TGTGCCAGCAGCTTAGATGTGGTCTCACCCCTCCACTTT | TRBV7-2 | NA | NA | TRBJ1-6
CASGSGTGLDQPQHF | TGTGCTAGTGGGAGTGGGACAGGGTTGGATCAGCCCCAGCATTTT | TRBV12-5 | TRBD1 | NA | TRBJ1-5
CASSLRTGDTGELFF | TGTGCCAGCAGCTTGAGGACAGGGGACACCGGGGAGCTGTTTTTT | TRBV11-3 | TRBD1 | few | TRBJ2-2
CASSLAGRSEQYF | TGTGCCAGCAGCTTGGCCGGCAGAAGCGAGCAGTACTTC | TRBV5-5 | NA | few | TRBJ2-7
CACIEGAEAFF | TGTGCCTGCATAGAAGGCGCTGAAGCTTTCTTT | TRBV30 | NA | few | TRBJ1-1
CASSARGRETQYF | TGTGCCAGCAGCGCGAGGGGGAGGGAGACCCAGTACTTC | TRBV13 | NA | NA | TRBJ2-5
CASSHNEGRGYTF | TGTGCCAGCAGCCATAATGAAGGACGTGGCTACACCTTC | TRBV7-6 | NA | few | TRBJ1-2
CSVMDRGGYTF | TGCAGCGTGATGGACAGGGGGGGCTACACCTTC | TRBV29-1 | TRBD1 | NA | TRBJ1-2
CASSQERSGAGRVITEAFF | TGCGCCAGCAGCCAAGAACGTAGTGGGGCAGGGAGGGTAATCACTGAAGCTTTCTTT | TRBV4-3 | NA | NA | TRBJ1-1
CASSERGPTEAFF | TGTGCCAGCAGTGAGAGGGGGCCCACTGAAGCTTTCTTT | TRBV27 | TRBD1 | medium-sized | TRBJ1-1
CASSQGDEGYTF | TGTGCCAGCAGCCAAGGGGACGAGGGCTACACCTTC | TRBV14 | NA | NA | TRBJ1-2
CASSLPLHGAHGYTF | TGTGCCAGCAGCCTCCCCCTCCACGGGGCGCATGGCTACACCTTC | TRBV9 | NA | NA | TRBJ1-2
CASSLVRSGANVLTF | TGTGCCAGCAGTTTAGTCCGCTCTGGGGCCAACGTCCTGACTTTC | TRBV27 | NA | few | TRBJ2-6
CASSQLPVRTGELFF | TGTGCCAGCAGCCAACTTCCCGTTCGCACCGGGGAGCTGTTTTTT | TRBV14 | NA | few | TRBJ2-2
CSVAGTSSYNEQFF | TGCAGCGTTGCCGGGACTAGCTCCTACAATGAGCAGTTCTTC | TRBV29-1 | TRBD2 | NA | TRBJ2-1
CASSHLQDFGYGYTF | TGTGCCAGCAGCCACCTCCAGGATTTCGGCTATGGCTACACCTTC | TRBV13 | NA | once | TRBJ1-2
CSASRDGELFF | TGCAGTGCTAGTAGGGACGGGGAGCTGTTTTTT | TRBV20-1 | NA | NA | TRBJ2-2
CASSLTSLGEQYF | TGTGCCAGCAGCTTGACAAGTCTCGGCGAGCAGTACTTC | TRBV7-3 | NA | NA | TRBJ2-7
CASRTDRQRGTEAFF | TGTGCCAGCAGGACGGACAGACAAAGGGGGACTGAAGCTTTCTTT | TRBV6-6 | NA | NA | TRBJ1-1
CASSQDRGQIYEQYF | TGCGCCAGCAGCCAAGATAGGGGGCAGATCTACGAGCAGTACTTC | TRBV4-3 | TRBD1 | medium-sized | TRBJ2-7
CAWAGGRVQETQYF | TGTGCCTGGGCAGGGGGTCGGGTCCAAGAGACCCAGTACTTC | TRBV30 | TRBD1 | NA | TRBJ2-5
CASSLNSEAFF | TGCGCCAGCAGCTTGAACTCTGAAGCTTTCTTT | TRBV5-1 | NA | NA | TRBJ1-1
CSVTTGNTEAFF | TGCAGCGTTACTACAGGGAACACTGAAGCTTTCTTT | TRBV29-1 | NA | few | TRBJ1-1
CAWMVGGYTEAFF | TGTGCCTGGATGGTAGGGGGGTACACTGAAGCTTTCTTT | TRBV30 | NA | NA | TRBJ1-1
CASSLGIGTLNEQFF | TGTGCCAGCAGCTTAGGCATCGGGACGCTTAATGAGCAGTTCTTC | TRBV7-2 | NA | many | TRBJ2-1
CASSLVVGTRWNTEAFF | TGTGCCAGCAGCTTAGTAGTCGGGACAAGATGGAACACTGAAGCTTTCTTT | TRBV7-2 | NA | NA | TRBJ1-1
CASSQGSQGSEQYF | TGCGCCAGCAGCCAAGGGTCACAGGGGAGCGAGCAGTACTTC | TRBV4-3 | TRBD1 | NA | TRBJ2-7
CASTLTGGTNEQFF | TGTGCCAGCACCTTGACAGGGGGTACAAATGAGCAGTTCTTC | TRBV7-9 | TRBD1 | NA | TRBJ2-1
CASSYGLDLETQYF | TGTGCCAGCAGCTACGGACTTGACCTCGAGACCCAGTACTTC | TRBV11-1 | NA | once | TRBJ2-5
CASPYRDRRYEQYF | TGTGCCAGCCCCTACCGGGACAGACGGTACGAGCAGTACTTC | TRBV18 | TRBD1 | NA | TRBJ2-7
CASSQGRQMNTEAFF | TGTGCCAGCAGCCAAGGGCGACAGATGAACACTGAAGCTTTCTTT | TRBV14 | NA | NA | TRBJ1-1
CASSSTDTQYF | TGTGCCAGCAGTAGCACAGATACGCAGTATTTT | TRBV7-9 | NA | NA | TRBJ2-3
CASSPFVGGMDTEAFF | TGTGCCTCCTCTCCCTTTGTCGGTGGAATGGACACTGAAGCTTTCTTT | TRBV19 | NA | once | TRBJ1-1
CSVLQGAGNEKLFF | TGCAGCGTTTTACAGGGGGCAGGGAATGAAAAACTGTTTTTT | TRBV29-1 | TRBD1 | few | TRBJ1-4
CAWSVGGTNGELFF | TGTGCCTGGAGTGTAGGGGGGACCAACGGGGAGCTGTTTTTT | TRBV30 | NA | NA | TRBJ2-2
CATSREGNSNQPQHF | TGTGCCACCAGCAGAGAAGGGAATAGCAATCAGCCCCAGCATTTT | TRBV15 | NA | few | TRBJ1-5
CASRQLAGGRSGTDTQYF | TGTGCCAGCAGACAGCTAGCGGGGGGGCGATCGGGCACAGATACGCAGTATTTT | TRBV7-6 | TRBD2 | NA | TRBJ2-3
CATSLSGSGGQPQHF | TGTGCCACCAGCCTGAGTGGCAGCGGAGGTCAGCCCCAGCATTTT | TRBV15 | NA | NA | TRBJ1-5
CASSVNYGYTF | TGTGCCAGCAGTGTAAACTATGGCTACACCTTC | TRBV6-1 | NA | NA | TRBJ1-2
CASGIGTANYGYTF | TGTGCTAGTGGTATAGGAACAGCTAACTATGGCTACACCTTC | TRBV12-5 | NA | NA | TRBJ1-2
CASSSPGLPDTQYF | TGTGCCAGCAGCTCACCGGGACTACCAGATACGCAGTATTTT | TRBV7-9 | TRBD2 | NA | TRBJ2-3
CASSIRDRPDEKLFF | TGTGCCAGCAGTATAAGGGACAGGCCTGATGAAAAACTGTTTTTT | TRBV27 | TRBD1 | once | TRBJ1-4
CASMAAHYGYTF | TGTGCCAGCATGGCAGCACACTATGGCTACACCTTC | TRBV2 | NA | NA | TRBJ1-2
CSVSRRLAYNRANVLTF | TGCAGCGTTTCACGTCGACTAGCATACAATCGGGCCAACGTCCTGACTTTC | TRBV29-1 | TRBD2 | NA | TRBJ2-6
CAWSVQSAVPPDTQYF | TGTGCCTGGAGTGTACAGTCGGCAGTCCCCCCAGATACGCAGTATTTT | TRBV30 | NA | NA | TRBJ2-3
CASSQGPGLGYGYTF | TGCGCCAGCAGCCAGGGCCCGGGACTAGGCTATGGCTACACCTTC | TRBV4-3 | NA | NA | TRBJ1-2
CATQGPMNTGELFF | TGTGCCACTCAAGGGCCCATGAACACCGGGGAGCTGTTTTTT | TRBV19 | NA | few | TRBJ2-2